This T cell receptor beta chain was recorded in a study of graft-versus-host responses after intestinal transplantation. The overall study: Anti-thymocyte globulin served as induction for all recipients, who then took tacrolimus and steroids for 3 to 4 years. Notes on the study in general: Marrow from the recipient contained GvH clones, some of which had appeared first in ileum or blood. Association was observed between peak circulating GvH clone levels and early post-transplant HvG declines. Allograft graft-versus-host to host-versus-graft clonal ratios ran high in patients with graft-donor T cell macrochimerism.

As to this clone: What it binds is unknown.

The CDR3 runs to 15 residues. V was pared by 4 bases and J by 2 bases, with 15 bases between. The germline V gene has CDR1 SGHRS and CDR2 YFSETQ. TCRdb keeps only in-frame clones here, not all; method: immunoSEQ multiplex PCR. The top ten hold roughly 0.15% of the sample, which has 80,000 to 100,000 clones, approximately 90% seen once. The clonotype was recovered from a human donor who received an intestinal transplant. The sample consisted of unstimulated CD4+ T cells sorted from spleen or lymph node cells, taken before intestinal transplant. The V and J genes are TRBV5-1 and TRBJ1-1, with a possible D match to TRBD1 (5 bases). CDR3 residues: CASSPGGWGNTEAFF. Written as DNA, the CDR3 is TGCGCCAGCAGCCCGGGGGGTTGGGGCAACACTGAAGCTTTCTTT.